The rows below give T cell receptor beta chains drawn from one sample of a study of CXCR3-negative and CXCR3-positive naive CD8 T cells. For each CDR3 protein, TCRdb gives one entry from its re-call of the 5' RACE reads, without DNA. In total, the table holds about 150,000 distinct CDR3 sequences. The specimen sequenced was naive CXCR3+ CD8+ T cells from blood. These receptors all stem from a human donor in good health. Some clones in this sample may be carry-over from other donors' samples. Each CDR3 is given with its conserved first and last residue.

v_gene	j_gene	CDR3aa
TRBV6-2/TRBV6-3	TRBJ1-5	CASSELGSNQPQHF
TRBV15	TRBJ2-7	CATSRDSGSLYEQYF
TRBV3-1	TRBJ2-1	CASSPLLNGPLNEQFF
TRBV4-1	TRBJ2-1	CASSELADLYNEQFF
TRBV11-2	TRBJ2-7	CASSPINFVESSYEQYF
TRBV23-1	TRBJ2-5	CASSQWAGQETQYF
TRBV12-3/TRBV12-4	TRBJ1-1	CASRLLTEAFF
TRBV6-5	TRBJ2-7	CASSYSAFAPYEQYF
TRBV6-4	TRBJ1-2	CASSDYRGYTF
TRBV15	TRBJ2-1	CATIRDGFSEQFF
TRBV4-1	TRBJ2-7	CASSQETRSDYEQYF
TRBV11-1	TRBJ2-1	CASSPRTSGGPYNEQFF
TRBV27	TRBJ2-7	CASSLSHSSYELYF
TRBV7-2	TRBJ2-5	CASSFPRGPPHQETQYF
TRBV7-3	TRBJ2-2	CASSPGTGEVELFF
TRBV29-1	TRBJ1-2	CSVGPRGEYGYTF
TRBV7-9	TRBJ2-7	CASSGHDQEQGARSYEQYF
TRBV9	TRBJ2-7	CASSVADKYYEQYF
TRBV29-1	TRBJ2-5	CSVPNTEETQYF
TRBV21-1	TRBJ1-1	CASSKNGPRRPATMNTEAFF
TRBV9	TRBJ2-2	CASSVTLAGSTGELFF
TRBV7-9	TRBJ2-1	CASSLRGGAYNEQFF
TRBV20-1	TRBJ1-1	CSASYTDRYTEAFF
TRBV7-9	TRBJ1-1	CASSSRQGITEAFF
TRBV5-1	TRBJ2-1	CASSTGLGTYPEQFF
TRBV7-3	TRBJ2-1	CASSFGLAAGGEQFF
TRBV27	TRBJ2-7	CASSPGTSVPYEQYF
TRBV28	TRBJ1-1	CASNPSRRGEAFF
TRBV7-9	TRBJ2-5	CASSLGSILGTSAKETQYF
TRBV29-1	TRBJ2-7	CSVDPERGEQYF
TRBV10-3	TRBJ2-4	CAISGQENIQYF
TRBV6-5	TRBJ1-1	CASRQGVTTEAFF
TRBV7-8	TRBJ2-5	CASSSVEDSGGTQYF
TRBV7-3	TRBJ2-3	CASSIPGNTQYF
TRBV13	TRBJ2-1	CASSLVASGTHEQFF
TRBV29-1	TRBJ1-5	CSVEDRGPGQPQHF
TRBV2	TRBJ2-3	CASSVGTTPFLDSTDTQYF
TRBV29-1	TRBJ2-1	CSFGTSDYNEQFF
TRBV28	TRBJ2-1	CASQRLTPGLAVLYNEQFF
TRBV3-1	TRBJ2-1	CASSQNPAGGPSNEQFF
TRBV24-1	TRBJ2-5	CATSDFAGGVRETQYF
TRBV4-1	TRBJ1-1	CASSQVWGPTEAFF